What follows is one T cell receptor (beta chain) and its context. The data belong to a study of shared clonotypes between healthy human individuals. Method: immunoSEQ multiplex PCR; TCRdb's copy keeps in-frame clones and lacks some. The profile covers around 600,000 clones, with 90% to 95% appearing a single time and 0.11% taken by the ten largest. Looked up from germline, CDR1 is SGHTS and CDR2 is YDEGEE. Trimming stripped 4 bases from V and 0 bases from J, with 17 bases between. The CDR3 has 17 residues. It was CD45RO-negative cells, positively selected for CCR7, that made up naive CD8 cells, with terminally differentiated effector memory CD45RA+ cells excluded.

The J gene is TRBJ2-1, the V gene TRBV5-8; D unresolved. The origin of this receptor is a young woman in good health. The sequenced sample was naive CD8+ T cells sorted from blood. CDR3 coding DNA: TGTGCCAGCAGCCCCCACACTGGGCCAAGCTCCTACAATGAGCAGTTCTTC. This translates into CASSPHTGPSSYNEQFF.